Below, 6 T cell receptor beta chains from the same sample are listed, as sequenced in a study of blood T cell repertoires in COVID-19 (dated by TCRdb to the early 2020s). Library method: the immunoSEQ multiplex PCR assay. TCRdb took over this immuneACCESS table, retaining in-frame rearrangements with V and J assigned. Such tables are incomplete; in checked studies, under half of the missing clones stem from an unresolved V gene, and the remainder is unexplained. Counted in this sample were approximately 89,000 clones; approximately 86% of them appeared once. The ten top clones hold 10% to 15% of the sample. Material: peripheral blood. These TCRs come from an older woman with active or convalescent COVID-19.

The J gene is TRBJ2-3, the V gene TRBV18; maybe TRBD2 (5 bases). V was cut by 3 bases and J by 3 bases, with 10 bases left in between. CDR1 and CDR2 from the germline V gene are KGHSH and LQKENI. The CDR3 runs to 14 residues. DNA for the CDR3: TGTGCCAGCTCACCCCTGGACTCAACAGATACGCAGTATTTT. Its translation is CASSPLDSTDTQYF. Drawing the rest from reference TRBV18 and TRBJ2-3, the complete variable domain is NAGVMQNPRHLVRRRGQEARLRCSPMKGHSHVYWYRQLPEEGLKFMVYLQKENIIDESGMPKERFSAEFPKEGPSILRIQQVVRGDSAAYFCASSPLDSTDTQYFGPGTRLTVL.

This chain connects TRBV19 to TRBJ2-2; D possibly corresponds to TRBD1 (6 bases). The V end was cut by 3 bases, the J end by 7 bases, with 9 bases between. Germline V gene lookup returns CDR1 LNHDA and CDR2 SQIVND (reference sequence). The CDR3 is made up of 13 amino acids. Written as DNA, the CDR3 is TGTGCCAGTAGTATGACAGGTGTCGGGGAGCTGTTTTTT. Protein sequence: CASSMTGVGELFF.

This clone was counted a few times. This chain joins TRBV4-3 and TRBJ1-5, with D possibly being TRBD1 (5 bases). V lost 1 base, J lost 1 base, and 11 bases lay in between. CDR1 and CDR2 from the germline V gene are LGHNA and YSLEER. The length of the CDR3 is 16 residues. CDR3 sequence reads: CASSQGFKGSNQPQHF. The CDR3 nucleotides read TGCGCCAGCAGCCAAGGCTTCAAGGGGAGCAATCAGCCCCAGCATTTT.

The chain uses TRBV9 and TRBJ1-1; D possibly corresponds to TRBD1 (5 bases). The length of the CDR3 is 15 residues. Deletions cut 1 base from V and 1 base from J, with 11 bases between. CDR1 is SGDLS, CDR2 YYNGEE, per germline. The CDR3 is CASSVLDRGNTEAFF. CDR3 nucleotide sequence: TGTGCCAGCAGCGTACTCGACAGAGGGAACACTGAAGCTTTCTTT. The whole variable domain, filled in from reference TRBV9 and TRBJ1-1, reads DSGVTQTPKHLITATGQRVTLRCSPRSGDLSVYWYQQSLDQGLQFLIQYYNGEERAKGNILERFSAQQFPDLHSELNLSSLELGDSALYFCASSVLDRGNTEAFFGQGTRLTVV.

V and J are TRBV7-2 and TRBJ2-1; 9 bases are a match to TRBD2. The length of the CDR3 is 15 residues. Germline V gene lookup returns CDR1 SGHTA and CDR2 FQGNSA. After removal of 5 bases from V and 3 bases from J, the junction contained 5 bases not matched to a gene. CDR3 nucleotides: TGTGCCAGCAGCCCGGGCGGGGGGGGCTACAATGAGCAGTTCTTC. Translating gives CASSPGGGGYNEQFF.

The V call is TRBV2, the J call TRBJ2-1; D perhaps matches TRBD2 (6 bases). The V end was cut by 6 bases, the J end by 2 bases, with 11 bases between. The CDR3 sequence is 14 residues long. Germline CDR1 and CDR2: SNHLY and FYNNEI. The CDR3 reads CASRPGLTYNEQFF. The CDR3 DNA reads as TGTGCCAGCAGGCCGGGACTTACCTACAATGAGCAGTTCTTC.